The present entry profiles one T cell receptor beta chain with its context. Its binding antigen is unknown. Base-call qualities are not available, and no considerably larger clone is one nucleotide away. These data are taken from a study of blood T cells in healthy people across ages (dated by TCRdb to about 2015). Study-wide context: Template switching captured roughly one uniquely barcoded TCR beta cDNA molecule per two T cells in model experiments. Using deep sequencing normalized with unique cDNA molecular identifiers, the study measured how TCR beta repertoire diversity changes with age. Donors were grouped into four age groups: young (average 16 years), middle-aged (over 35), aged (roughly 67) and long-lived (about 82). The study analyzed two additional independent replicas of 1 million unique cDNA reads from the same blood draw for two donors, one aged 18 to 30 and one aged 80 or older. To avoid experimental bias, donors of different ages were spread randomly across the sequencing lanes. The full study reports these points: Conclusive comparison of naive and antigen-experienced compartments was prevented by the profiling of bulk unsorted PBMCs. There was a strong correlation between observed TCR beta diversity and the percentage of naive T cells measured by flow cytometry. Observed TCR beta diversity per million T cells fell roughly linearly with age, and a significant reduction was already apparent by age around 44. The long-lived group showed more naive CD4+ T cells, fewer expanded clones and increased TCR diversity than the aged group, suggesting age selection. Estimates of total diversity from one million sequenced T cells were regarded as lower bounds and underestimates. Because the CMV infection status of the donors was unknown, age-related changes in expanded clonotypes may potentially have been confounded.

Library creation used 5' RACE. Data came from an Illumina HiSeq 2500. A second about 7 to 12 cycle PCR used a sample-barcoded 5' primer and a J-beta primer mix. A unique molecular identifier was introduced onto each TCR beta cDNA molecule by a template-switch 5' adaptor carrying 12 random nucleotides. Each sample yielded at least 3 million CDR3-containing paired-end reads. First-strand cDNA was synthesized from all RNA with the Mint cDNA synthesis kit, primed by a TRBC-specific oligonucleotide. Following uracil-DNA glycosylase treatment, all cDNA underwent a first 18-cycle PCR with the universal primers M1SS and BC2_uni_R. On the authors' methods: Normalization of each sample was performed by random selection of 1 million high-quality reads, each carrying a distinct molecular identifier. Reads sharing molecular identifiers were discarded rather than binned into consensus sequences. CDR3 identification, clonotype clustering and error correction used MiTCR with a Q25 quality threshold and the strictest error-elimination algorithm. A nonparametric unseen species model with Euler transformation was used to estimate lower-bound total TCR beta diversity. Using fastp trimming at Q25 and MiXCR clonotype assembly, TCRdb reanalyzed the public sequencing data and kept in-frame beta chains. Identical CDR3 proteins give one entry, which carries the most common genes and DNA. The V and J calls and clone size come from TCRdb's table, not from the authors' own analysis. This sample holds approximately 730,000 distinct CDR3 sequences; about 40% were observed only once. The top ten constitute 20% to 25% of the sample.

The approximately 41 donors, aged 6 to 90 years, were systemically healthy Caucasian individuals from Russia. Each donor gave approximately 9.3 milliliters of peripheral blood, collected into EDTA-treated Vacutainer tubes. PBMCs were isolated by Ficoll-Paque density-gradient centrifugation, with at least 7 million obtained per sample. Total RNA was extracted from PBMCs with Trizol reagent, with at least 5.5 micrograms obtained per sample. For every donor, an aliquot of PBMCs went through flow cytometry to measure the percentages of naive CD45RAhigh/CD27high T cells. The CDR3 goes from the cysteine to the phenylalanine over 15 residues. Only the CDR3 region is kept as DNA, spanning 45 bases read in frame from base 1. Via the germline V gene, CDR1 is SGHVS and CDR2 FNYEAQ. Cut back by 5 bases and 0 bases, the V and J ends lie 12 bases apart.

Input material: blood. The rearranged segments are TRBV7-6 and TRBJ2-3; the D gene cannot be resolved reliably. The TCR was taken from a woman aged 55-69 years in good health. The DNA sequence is TGTGCCAGCAGCCGTCTACCCTCTAGCACAGATACGCAGTATTTT. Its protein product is CASSRLPSSTDTQYF.